This TCR beta chain was found in a study of blood T cell repertoires in COVID-19. On the study more broadly: The origin of the acute and convalescent COVID-19 samples was the United States, Italy and Spain. PBMCs, B-cell-depleted T cells, or T cells provided the cDNA or gDNA that made up the material.

Per the study methods: Reference gene primer amplification in the assay estimated nucleated cell counts. The data were produced by immunoSEQ multiplex PCR, yet TCRdb's version contains in-frame clones alone and is incomplete. The V and J calls and clone size are taken from that table; D and trimming were inferred from the DNA. Counted here are under 80,000 clones, 65% to 90% occurring once; the ten biggest clones make up roughly 5.7%. Per germline, CDR1 SGHRS and CDR2 YFSETQ. This CDR3 has 14 amino acids. The junction had 1 base not matched to a gene; V was cut back by 0 bases and J by 5 bases. This chain links TRBV5-1 with TRBJ2-2; 7 bases match TRBD1. This clonotype was obtained from a woman aged 55-70 years with acute or convalescent COVID-19. The sequencing input was peripheral blood. The CDR3: CASSLGGQTGELFF. The CDR3 DNA is TGCGCCAGCAGCTTGGGGGGACAGACCGGGGAGCTGTTTTTT.